This entry is about one TCR beta chain. How the authors handled the data: Amplification with reference gene primers provided the estimates of nucleated cell counts. TCRdb's copy holds only in-frame clones and misses some; the assay was immunoSEQ multiplex PCR. Clone size and V and J calls were adopted from that table, with D and trimming inferred from the DNA. The top ten hold about 3% of the sample, which has 400,000 or so clones, 70% to 90% seen once. This entry is derived from a study of blood T cell repertoires in COVID-19. Study-level information: COVID-19 samples collected from the United States, Italy and Spain covered acute and convalescent phases. In each case, the material was cDNA or gDNA derived from T cells, B-cell-depleted T cells, or PBMCs.

Germline CDR1 reads SSHAT; CDR2 reads FNYEAQ (reference sequence). The CDR3 extends over 14 amino acids. Trimming cost V 5 bases and J 5 bases; bases outside gene matches: 8. The sequencing sample was made of peripheral blood. The sequence was collected from a human donor in a cohort sampled during active COVID-19. The V and J genes are TRBV7-7 and TRBJ2-5; the match to TRBD1 covers 7 bases. The chain's CDR3 is CASSLKGARETQYF. The CDR3 bases are TGTGCCAGCAGCCTTAAGGGGGCTAGGGAGACCCAGTACTTC.